The clone carrying this T cell receptor beta chain was seen ten or more times. The lymph nodes were axillary draining lymph nodes from breast cancer patients. The data stem from a study of breast tumors, draining lymph nodes, adjacent tissues. TCRdb fed the multiplex PCR reads into MiXCR, producing one record per CDR3 protein. Among 120,000 to 150,000 distinct CDR3 sequences listed, 30% to 35% were seen once. Germline assignment: CDR1 LGHDT and CDR2 YNNKEL (reference sequence). V lost 7 bases to trimming and J lost 4 bases, with 26 bases between them. This CDR3 has 17 amino acids. The source of this sequence is a female donor with breast cancer. Some clones in this sample may be carry-over from other donors' samples. Sequenced input: axillary lymph node tissue. The V call is TRBV3-1, the J call TRBJ2-7; tentatively, D is TRBD2 (6 bases). Written as DNA, the CDR3 is TGTGCCAGCAAGCAAGGAAACCCGGGGGATATCCTTTACGAGCAGTACTTC. As protein: CASKQGNPGDILYEQYF.